The clone carrying this T cell receptor beta chain showed up just a few times. The germline gives CDR1 GTSNPN, CDR2 SVGIG (reference sequence). This CDR3 region has 16 residues. The trim removed 2 bases at V and 2 bases at J, leaving 6 bases unmatched. This record belongs to a study of beta chain features in type 1 diabetes. Based on CD45RO/CCR7/CD25/CD127/CD95/CD27, CD4+ regulatory, stem cell-like memory, naive and central memory cells were sorted. All of the isolated RNA was reverse transcribed, so expressed TCRB transcripts were sequenced. Produced via immunoSEQ multiplex PCR; TCRdb's table is partial and in-frame only. The sample yields 200,000 to 300,000 clones, 68% seen once.

The genes are TRBV30 and TRBJ2-3; TRBD2 agrees at 11 bases. This TCR derives from a man younger than 45 in good health. The specimen sequenced was naive CD4+ T cells from blood. CDR3 DNA sequence: TGTGCCTGGAGTCCCGGGACTAGCGGTTCCACAGATACGCAGTATTTT. It codes for CAWSPGTSGSTDTQYF.